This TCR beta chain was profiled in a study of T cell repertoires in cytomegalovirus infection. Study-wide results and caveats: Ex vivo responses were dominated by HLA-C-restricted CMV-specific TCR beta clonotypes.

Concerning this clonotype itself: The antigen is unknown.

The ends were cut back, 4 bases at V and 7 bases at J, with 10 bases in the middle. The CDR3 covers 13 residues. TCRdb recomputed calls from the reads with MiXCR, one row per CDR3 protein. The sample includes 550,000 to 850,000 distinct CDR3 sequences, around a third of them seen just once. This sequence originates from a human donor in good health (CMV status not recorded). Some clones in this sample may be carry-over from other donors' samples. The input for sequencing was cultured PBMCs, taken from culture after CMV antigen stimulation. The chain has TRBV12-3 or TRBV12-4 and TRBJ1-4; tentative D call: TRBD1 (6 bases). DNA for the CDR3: TGTGCCAGCAGTTCCAGGGGTATTGAAAAACTGTTTTTT. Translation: CASSSRGIEKLFF.